The rows below give T cell receptor beta chains drawn from one sample of a study of blood T cell repertoires in COVID-19. Here immunoSEQ multiplex PCR was the method, and the copy in TCRdb shows in-frame clones only, minus some. The sample records about 34,000 clones, roughly 80% being singletons. The sample taken for sequencing was peripheral blood. All receptors derive from a man older than 75 with active or convalescent COVID-19. Both conserved end residues are part of each CDR3. D genes are given only for firm matches. Not every row has a clone size; where given, it reads once, few, many or a size class.

j_gene: TRBJ2-7
d_gene: TRBD2
abundance: NA
v_gene: TRBV25-1
CDR3aa: CASSEYGSGAPYEQYF
CDR3nt: TGTGCCAGCAGTGAATATGGTAGCGGGGCTCCCTACGAGCAGTACTTC

j_gene: TRBJ2-5
d_gene: NA
abundance: NA
v_gene: TRBV7-9
CDR3aa: CASSLDRFGETQYF
CDR3nt: TGTGCCAGCAGCTTAGACCGCTTCGGGGAGACCCAGTACTTC

j_gene: TRBJ1-2
d_gene: TRBD1
abundance: NA
v_gene: TRBV7-2
CDR3aa: CASSLLQGASGYTF
CDR3nt: TGTGCCAGCAGCCTCCTACAGGGGGCGAGCGGCTACACCTTC

j_gene: TRBJ2-2
d_gene: TRBD2
abundance: NA
v_gene: TRBV27
CDR3aa: CASRPGLALNPTPGELFF
CDR3nt: TGTGCCAGCAGGCCGGGACTAGCATTAAATCCCACCCCCGGGGAGCTGTTTTTT

j_gene: TRBJ2-1
d_gene: NA
abundance: NA
v_gene: TRBV19
CDR3aa: CASSISGGGRYRRGDEQFF
CDR3nt: TGTGCCAGTAGTATTAGTGGGGGCGGGAGATACCGAAGGGGCGATGAGCAGTTCTTC

j_gene: TRBJ2-7
d_gene: NA
abundance: once
v_gene: TRBV27
CDR3aa: CASSPTRERGYEQYF
CDR3nt: TGTGCCAGCAGTCCAACCCGGGAGCGCGGGTACGAGCAGTACTTC

j_gene: TRBJ1-2
d_gene: TRBD1
abundance: NA
v_gene: TRBV27
CDR3aa: CASTGGGGYYGYTF
CDR3nt: TGTGCCAGCACAGGGGGAGGAGGTTACTATGGCTACACCTTC

j_gene: TRBJ2-3
d_gene: NA
abundance: NA
v_gene: TRBV6-1
CDR3aa: CASSERRGFTDTQYF
CDR3nt: TGTGCCAGCAGTGAACGGCGGGGTTTCACAGATACGCAGTATTTT

j_gene: TRBJ2-3
d_gene: NA
abundance: NA
v_gene: TRBV10-1
CDR3aa: CASCRVGGSSTDTQYF
CDR3nt: TGCGCCAGCTGTCGGGTAGGCGGTTCTAGCACAGATACGCAGTATTTT

j_gene: TRBJ2-7
d_gene: TRBD1
abundance: NA
v_gene: TRBV2
CDR3aa: CASSLDRAFNEQYF
CDR3nt: TGTGCCAGCAGCCTCGACAGGGCTTTCAACGAGCAGTACTTC

j_gene: TRBJ1-4
d_gene: TRBD1
abundance: NA
v_gene: TRBV24-1
CDR3aa: CATSDPGTGNEKLFF
CDR3nt: TGTGCCACCAGTGACCCCGGGACAGGGAATGAAAAACTGTTTTTT

j_gene: TRBJ1-5
d_gene: NA
abundance: NA
v_gene: TRBV21-1
CDR3aa: CASTPTEELNQPQHF
CDR3nt: TGTGCCAGCACCCCAACAGAAGAACTTAATCAGCCCCAGCATTTT

j_gene: TRBJ2-2
d_gene: NA
abundance: NA
v_gene: TRBV19
CDR3aa: CASIQGLNTGELFF
CDR3nt: TGTGCCAGTATCCAGGGGCTAAACACCGGGGAGCTGTTTTTT

j_gene: TRBJ2-5
d_gene: NA
abundance: NA
v_gene: TRBV10-3
CDR3aa: CAVSPGSSGETQYF
CDR3nt: TGTGCCGTGAGTCCGGGGTCGAGCGGAGAGACCCAGTACTTC

j_gene: TRBJ2-3
d_gene: TRBD2
abundance: NA
v_gene: TRBV7-2
CDR3aa: CASSSRGGDTQYF
CDR3nt: TGTGCCAGCAGCTCCCGGGGGGGCGATACGCAGTATTTT

j_gene: TRBJ1-1
d_gene: NA
abundance: NA
v_gene: TRBV3-1/TRBV3-2
CDR3aa: CASSTANTEAFF
CDR3nt: TGTGCCAGCAGCACAGCTAACACTGAAGCTTTCTTT

j_gene: TRBJ2-2
d_gene: NA
abundance: NA
v_gene: TRBV2
CDR3aa: CASTIVKERELFF
CDR3nt: TGTGCCAGCACGATAGTAAAAGAGAGGGAGCTGTTTTTT

j_gene: TRBJ2-5
d_gene: NA
abundance: NA
v_gene: TRBV5-1
CDR3aa: CASSLGSLSGQETQYF
CDR3nt: TGCGCCAGCAGCTTAGGCTCATTGTCAGGCCAAGAGACCCAGTACTTC

j_gene: TRBJ2-3
d_gene: TRBD2
abundance: NA
v_gene: TRBV28
CDR3aa: CASSLLWAAGGPSDTQYF
CDR3nt: TGTGCCAGCAGTTTACTGTGGGCGGCGGGAGGGCCTTCAGATACGCAGTATTTT

j_gene: TRBJ1-2
d_gene: TRBD1
abundance: NA
v_gene: TRBV25-1
CDR3aa: CASSEPGTGDLRGYTF
CDR3nt: TGTGCCAGCAGTGAACCTGGGACAGGGGACTTGAGAGGCTACACCTTC

j_gene: TRBJ2-7
d_gene: NA
abundance: NA
v_gene: TRBV7-9
CDR3aa: CASSGSGQPSYEQYF
CDR3nt: TGTGCCAGCAGCGGATCGGGTCAGCCTTCCTACGAGCAGTACTTC

j_gene: TRBJ2-2
d_gene: NA
abundance: NA
v_gene: TRBV5-6
CDR3aa: CASSPPDSSGELFF
CDR3nt: TGTGCCAGCAGCCCACCTGACTCGTCCGGGGAGCTGTTTTTT